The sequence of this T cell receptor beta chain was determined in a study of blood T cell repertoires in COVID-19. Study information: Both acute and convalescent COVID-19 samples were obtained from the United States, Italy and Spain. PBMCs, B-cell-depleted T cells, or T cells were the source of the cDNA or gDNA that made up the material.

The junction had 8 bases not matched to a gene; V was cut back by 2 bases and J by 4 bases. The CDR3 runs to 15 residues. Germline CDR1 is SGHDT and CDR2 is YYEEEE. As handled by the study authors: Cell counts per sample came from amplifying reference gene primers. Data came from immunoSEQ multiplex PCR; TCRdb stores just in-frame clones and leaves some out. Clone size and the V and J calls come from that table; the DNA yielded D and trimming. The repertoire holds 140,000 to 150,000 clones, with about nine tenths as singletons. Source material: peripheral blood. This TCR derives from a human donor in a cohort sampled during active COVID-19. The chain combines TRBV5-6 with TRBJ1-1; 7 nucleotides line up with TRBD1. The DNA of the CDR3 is TGTGCCAGCAGCTTCCTCGACAGGGCTCGCACTGAAGCTTTCTTT. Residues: CASSFLDRARTEAFF.